A single sample gave rise to the 22 T cell receptor beta chains below, sequenced in a study of blood T cell repertoires in COVID-19. TCRdb's copy holds only in-frame clones and misses some; the assay was immunoSEQ multiplex PCR. The sample gives 60,000 to 70,000 clones, 65% to 85% of which show up once; approximately 6% is in the top ten. Sequenced: peripheral blood. These receptor sequences come from a woman in her 70s with acute or convalescent COVID-19.

J is TRBJ2-7 and V is TRBV7-8, with a weak D call TRBD1 (6 bases). Germline CDR1 reads SGHVS; CDR2 reads FQNEAQ. This CDR3 spans 13 amino acids. V lost 2 bases and J 5 bases, leaving 10 bases between the germline ends. CDR3 sequence (DNA): TGTGCCAGCAGCTTAAGTGAGGGGGACGAGCAGTACTTC. Translation: CASSLSEGDEQYF. The complete variable domain, with remaining parts taken from reference TRBV7-8 and TRBJ2-7, reads GAGVSQSPRYKVAKRGQDVALRCDPISGHVSLFWYQQALGQGPEFLTYFQNEAQLDKSGLPSDRFFAERPEGSVSTLKIQRTQQEDSAVYLCASSLSEGDEQYFGPGTRLTVT.

J is TRBJ2-7 and V is TRBV7-2; possible D gene TRBD2, 6 bases. Looked up from germline, CDR1 is SGHTA and CDR2 is FQGNSA. Trimming took 5 bases from V and 0 from J, leaving 11 bases between them. The CDR3 covers 14 residues. The CDR3 protein is CASSPGLHSYEQYF. The DNA of the CDR3 is TGTGCCAGCAGCCCGGGACTCCACTCCTACGAGCAGTACTTC.

This clone appeared once. The V and J genes are TRBV7-2 and TRBJ2-7; 7 bases align to TRBD1. The CDR3 spans 16 residues. Trimming at V came to 5 bases and at J to 2 bases, leaving 12 bases not matched to a gene. Germline V gene data show CDR1 as SGHTA and CDR2 as FQGNSA. CDR3 nucleotide sequence: TGTGCCAGCAGCCCAAGGCCTCGGACAGGTCCCTACGAGCAGTACTTC. Translating it yields CASSPRPRTGPYEQYF.

This sequence joins TRBV7-2 and TRBJ1-4; possible D gene TRBD1, 5 bases. Trimming took 3 bases from V and 8 from J, leaving 13 bases between them. CDR3 size: 14 residues. CDR1 SGHTA and CDR2 FQGNSA come from the germline V gene. The CDR3 coding sequence is TGTGCCAGCAGCTTCTTAAGCGGGGGAGAAAAACTGTTTTTT. Its protein is CASSFLSGGEKLFF.

The gene calls are TRBV2 and TRBJ1-1, with D possibly being TRBD1 (6 bases). V was clipped by 4 bases and J by 6 bases, with 12 bases between them. The CDR3 sequence is 13 residues long. Germline assignment: CDR1 SNHLY and CDR2 FYNNEI. CDR3 residues: CASSVQGRAEAFF. The CDR3 DNA follows: TGTGCCAGCAGTGTACAGGGAAGGGCTGAAGCTTTCTTT.

The chain carries TRBV18 and TRBJ2-7, with D perhaps matching TRBD1 (5 bases). The CDR3 has 13 residues. V was trimmed by 6 bases and J by 3 bases, leaving 12 bases between them. Per the germline V gene, CDR1 is KGHSH and CDR2 is LQKENI. The CDR3 protein is CASSAGNFYEQYF. CDR3 in DNA: TGTGCCAGCTCTGCAGGGAATTTCTACGAGCAGTACTTC.

The V and J genes are TRBV7-3 and TRBJ2-3; weak D call: TRBD1 (6 bases). From germline, CDR1 is SGHTA and CDR2 FQGTGA. The CDR3 sequence is 14 residues long. V was pared by 0 bases and J by 5 bases, with 9 bases between. CDR3 sequence: CASSLTGRGDTQYF. The DNA for the CDR3 is TGTGCCAGCAGCTTAACGGGCAGGGGAGATACGCAGTATTTT.

The chain couples TRBV7-8 to TRBJ1-5; 7 nucleotides align to TRBD1. The CDR3 is 16 amino acids. Trimming at V came to 5 bases and at J to 4 bases, leaving 11 bases not matched to a gene. The V gene's germline CDR1 is SGHVS and CDR2 FQNEAQ. The CDR3 sequence is CASSPTRQGGNQPQHF. CDR3 DNA: TGTGCCAGCAGCCCGACGCGACAGGGCGGAAATCAGCCCCAGCATTTT.

The V and J genes are TRBV7-2 and TRBJ1-4, with D unresolved. The CDR3 contains 14 residues. Trimming took off 3 bases at V and 3 bases at J, with 8 bases between the two ends. The germline CDR1 and CDR2 sequences are SGHTA and FQGNSA. The CDR3 nucleotides read TGTGCCAGCAGCTTGGACTTTGCTAATGAAAAACTGTTTTTT. Translating it yields CASSLDFANEKLFF.

The genes are TRBV11-1 and TRBJ2-7; D might be TRBD1 (6 bases). The V gene's germline CDR1 is SGHAT and CDR2 FQDESV (reference sequence). The ends were cut back, 5 bases at V and 1 base at J, with 15 bases in the middle. The CDR3 is 15 residues long. CDR3 in amino acids: CASSEGQGGSYEQYF. The CDR3 nucleotides are TGTGCCAGCAGCGAGGGACAAGGGGGATCCTACGAGCAGTACTTC.

This clone has a handful of counts. The chain employs TRBV11-2 and TRBJ2-7, with 7 nucleotides matching TRBD1. Germline trimming cut 5 bases from V and 0 bases from J; bases unmatched to any gene: 7. There are 15 residues in the CDR3. Looked up from germline, CDR1 is SGHAT and CDR2 is FQNNGV. The CDR3 sequence: CASSQPTGSSYEQYF. The CDR3, as DNA: TGTGCCAGCAGCCAACCGACAGGGTCCTCCTACGAGCAGTACTTC.

The V and J genes are TRBV6-1 and TRBJ1-5; no reliable D call. This CDR3 spans 15 amino acids. V lost 2 bases and J 4 bases, leaving 12 bases between the germline ends. CDR1 MNHNS and CDR2 SASEGT come from the germline V gene. For the CDR3, the DNA is TGTGCCAGCAGTGAATTTCAGAATCTTAATCAGCCCCAGCATTTT. It translates to CASSEFQNLNQPQHF.

This chain links TRBV27 with TRBJ1-1, with 7 bases aligning to TRBD1. J was trimmed by 1 base and V by 5 bases; bases with no gene match: 4. The CDR3 extends over 14 amino acids. Germline V gene lookup returns CDR1 MNHEY and CDR2 SMNVEV (reference sequence). CDR3 residues: CASSMTGPNTEAFF. CDR3 sequence (DNA): TGTGCCAGCAGTATGACAGGGCCGAACACTGAAGCTTTCTTT.

The chain employs TRBV19 and TRBJ1-6; D unresolved. The germline V gene has CDR1 LNHDA and CDR2 SQIVND (reference sequence). The CDR3 has 17 amino acids. The DNA for the CDR3 is TGTGCTTCAACGGCAGACTTGGAGGGCTCCTATAATTCACCCCTCCACTTT. Protein product: CASTADLEGSYNSPLHF.

The rearrangement joins TRBV6-5 to TRBJ1-1; 8 nucleotides line up with TRBD1. The germline CDR1 and CDR2 sequences are MNHEY and SVGAGI. This CDR3 comprises 15 residues. The V and J ends lost 5 bases and 5 bases, in that order; junction bases with no gene match: 10. CDR3 sequence reads: CASSIEDRETTEAFF. In nucleotides, the CDR3 is TGTGCCAGCAGTATTGAGGACAGGGAGACAACTGAAGCTTTCTTT.

The chain recombines TRBV7-3 with TRBJ2-1; D perhaps matches TRBD1 (6 bases). Trimming took 2 bases from V and 8 from J, leaving 13 bases between them. This CDR3 spans 14 amino acids. The germline CDR1 and CDR2 sequences are SGHTA and FQGTGA. CDR3 in DNA: TGTGCCAGCAGCTTATATCAGGGGAGCTATGAGCAGTTCTTC. As protein: CASSLYQGSYEQFF.

This sequence joins TRBV11-1 and TRBJ2-7; 7 nucleotides line up with TRBD2. After removal of 5 bases from V and 2 bases from J, the junction contained 6 bases not matched to a gene. The CDR3 is 14 amino acids. Germline CDR1 SGHAT, CDR2 FQDESV (reference sequence). The CDR3 DNA sequence: TGTGCCAGCAGCCCTTGGGGAGGGACCTACGAGCAGTACTTC. It yields the protein CASSPWGGTYEQYF.

This chain uses TRBV11-2 with TRBJ2-1; D possibly corresponds to TRBD1 (5 bases). Germline V lookup: CDR1 SGHAT, CDR2 FQNNGV. The CDR3 consists of 13 residues. Trimming stripped 5 bases from V and 5 bases from J, with 10 bases between. CDR3 sequence reads: CASSTDRDNEQFF. The DNA of the CDR3 is TGTGCCAGCAGCACTGACAGAGACAATGAGCAGTTCTTC. The entire variable domain, with the rest obtained from reference TRBV11-2 and TRBJ2-1, is as follows: EAGVAQSPRYKIIEKRQSVAFWCNPISGHATLYWYQQILGQGPKLLIQFQNNGVVDDSQLPKDRFSAERLKGVDSTLKIQPAKLEDSAVYLCASSTDRDNEQFFGPGTRLTVL.

The chain has TRBV28 and TRBJ1-2; 8 bases fit TRBD1. CDR3 length: 15 residues. CDR1 is MDHEN and CDR2 is SYDVKM in the germline V gene. J was trimmed by 2 bases and V by 8 bases; bases with no gene match: 10. Here the CDR3 reads CASGGQGAQNYGYTF. The CDR3, as DNA: TGTGCCAGCGGGGGGCAGGGGGCGCAAAACTATGGCTACACCTTC.

In its sample, this clone was seen a few times. This chain connects TRBV7-2 to TRBJ1-3, with TRBD1 as a possible D gene (5 bases). Germline assignment: CDR1 SGHTA and CDR2 FQGNSA. V gave up 3 bases and J gave up 0 bases, with 12 bases separating them. The CDR3 has 16 amino acids. For the CDR3, the DNA is TGTGCCAGCAGCTTGGGGGGATTCAGCTCTGGAAACACCATATATTTT. It is translated as CASSLGGFSSGNTIYF.

V usage is TRBV5-5 and J usage is TRBJ2-5; 12 nucleotides line up with TRBD2. Unmatched junction bases numbered 7, after V lost 0 bases and J lost 1 base. This CDR3 has 18 residues. The germline V gene has CDR1 SGHKS and CDR2 YYEKEE (reference sequence). The CDR3 spells CASSLETSGGKIQETQYF. The CDR3 nucleotides are TGTGCCAGCAGCTTGGAGACTAGCGGGGGAAAGATCCAAGAGACCCAGTACTTC.

The CDR3 reads CASADRGRTDTQYF. The CDR3 DNA is TGTGCCAGCGCGGACAGGGGGCGCACAGATACGCAGTATTTT. The J gene is TRBJ2-3, the V gene TRBV28; 11 positions match TRBD1. The CDR3 runs to 14 residues. CDR1 MDHEN and CDR2 SYDVKM come from the germline V gene. V was clipped by 8 bases and J by 1 base; unmatched bases: 2.